The 15 T cell receptor beta chains below were found in one sample sequenced in a study of T cell responses to AZD1222 COVID-19 vaccine. Here immunoSEQ multiplex PCR was the method, and the copy in TCRdb shows in-frame clones only, minus some. Altogether about 150,000 clones are present, roughly 88% being singletons, with the ten largest covering about 2%. The specimen was peripheral blood, collected 28 days after the second AZD1222 dose. The receptors derive from an adult who received the AZD1222 COVID-19 vaccine.

This chain uses TRBV5-1 with TRBJ2-3; TRBD1 is a possible D gene (5 bases). The germline gives CDR1 SGHRS, CDR2 YFSETQ. This CDR3 is 16 amino acids long. The germline V and J ends were trimmed by 2 bases and 0 bases, with 13 bases remaining between them. The CDR3 nucleotides read TGCGCCAGCAGCTTTACGTGGGGCTCTAGCACAGATACGCAGTATTTT. Translated, it gives CASSFTWGSSTDTQYF.

The rearrangement uses TRBV5-1 and TRBJ2-3, with D hard to call. This CDR3 has 15 residues. CDR1 and CDR2 from the germline V gene are SGHRS and YFSETQ. The germline V and J ends were trimmed by 0 bases and 0 bases, with 8 bases remaining between them. In nucleotides, the CDR3 is TGCGCCAGCAGCTTGGCGCATACTAGCACAGATACGCAGTATTTT. This sequence encodes CASSLAHTSTDTQYF.

This clone was seen only once. This CDR3 is also generated by other DNA sequences in the sample. This rearrangement joins TRBV6-5 to TRBJ1-2, with TRBD1 as a possible D gene (5 bases). The CDR3 totals 14 residues. Germline assignment: CDR1 MNHEY and CDR2 SVGAGI. The V gene lost 4 bases and the J gene lost 3 bases, with 12 bases spanning the gap. DNA for the CDR3: TGTGCCAGCAGTTCTCCCGGGGGGGACTATGGCTACACCTTC. It is translated as CASSSPGGDYGYTF.

This chain joins TRBV11-2 and TRBJ2-3; 10 nucleotides line up with TRBD1. Germline assignment: CDR1 SGHAT and CDR2 FQNNGV. The V gene end was trimmed by 7 bases and the J gene end by 6 bases; junction bases not matched to a gene: 7. There are 14 residues in the CDR3. The CDR3 spells CASIPGTGEDTQYF. The DNA for the CDR3 is TGTGCCAGCATCCCCGGGACAGGGGAGGATACGCAGTATTTT.

This chain uses TRBV7-8 with TRBJ1-1; D gene uncertain. Germline values: CDR1 SGHVS, CDR2 FQNEAQ. The CDR3 has 13 amino acids. Trimming removed 5 bases at V and 1 base at J, with 8 bases between. CDR3 sequence reads: CASSMPGNTEAFF. DNA for the CDR3: TGTGCCAGCAGCATGCCAGGGAACACTGAAGCTTTCTTT.

The rearrangement links TRBV3-1 (or the pseudogene TRBV3-2) to TRBJ1-4; no clear D. CDR1 and CDR2 from the germline V gene are LGHDT and YNNKEL (reference sequence). CDR3 length equals 13 residues. V shed 7 bases and J shed 7 bases, with 13 bases lying between them. CDR3 residues: CASTHGLSEKLFF. Here the CDR3 DNA reads TGTGCCAGCACCCATGGCCTCTCTGAAAAACTGTTTTTT.

This sequence joins TRBV12-3 or TRBV12-4 and TRBJ1-1; maybe TRBD1 (5 bases). V lost 6 bases to trimming and J lost 5 bases, with 10 bases between them. The CDR3 is made up of 12 amino acids. The CDR3 DNA follows: TGTGCCAGCAGACGAAGGGGAACTGAAGCTTTCTTT. It encodes CASRRRGTEAFF.

V and J are TRBV11-1 and TRBJ2-1; D is possibly TRBD2 (6 bases). The CDR3 contains 16 residues. V lost 3 bases, J lost 0 bases, and 12 bases lay in between. Germline V gives CDR1 SGHAT, CDR2 FQDESV (reference sequence). The CDR3 region has the DNA TGTGCCAGCAGCTTTCGGACTACAACCTCCTACAATGAGCAGTTCTTC. It specifies CASSFRTTTSYNEQFF.

The V call is TRBV12-5, the J call TRBJ1-4; a weak D match, TRBD1 (6 bases). CDR3 length: 18 amino acids. Germline V gene sequence: CDR1 LGHNT, CDR2 FRNRAP. Trimming shortened V by 0 bases and J by 0 bases, and 14 bases separated the two germline ends. The CDR3 spells CASGLVPRGRATNEKLFF. As DNA, the CDR3 is TGTGCTAGTGGTTTGGTACCGAGGGGGAGAGCAACTAATGAAAAACTGTTTTTT.

The chain employs TRBV6-4 and TRBJ1-1, with 9 bases lining up with TRBD1. The V gene's germline CDR1 is MRHNA and CDR2 SNTAGT. The CDR3 spans 16 residues. V shed 6 bases and J 4 bases; nucleotides not matched to a gene: 12. The CDR3 coding sequence is TGTGCCAGCAGCCAAACAGGGGGCGCGGGGGGCACTGAAGCTTTCTTT. Its translation is CASSQTGGAGGTEAFF.

The chain uses TRBV7-3 and TRBJ2-7; weak D call: TRBD1 (7 bases). Per the germline V gene, CDR1 is SGHTA and CDR2 is FQGTGA. The CDR3 sequence is 15 residues long. V was clipped by 4 bases and J by 4 bases, with 17 bases between them. The CDR3 protein is CASSSQGGGIYEQYF. The CDR3 DNA reads as TGTGCCAGCAGCTCGCAGGGGGGAGGTATTTACGAGCAGTACTTC. Variable domain in full (rest from reference TRBV7-3 and TRBJ2-7): GAGVSQTPSNKVTEKGKYVELRCDPISGHTALYWYRQSLGQGPEFLIYFQGTGAADDSGLPNDRFFAVRPEGSVSTLKIQRTERGDSAVYLCASSSQGGGIYEQYFGPGTRLTVT.

The chain couples TRBV2 to TRBJ2-7, with D unclear. Germline V gene data show CDR1 as SNHLY and CDR2 as FYNNEI. The CDR3 is 11 amino acids. The germline V and J ends were trimmed by 5 bases and 4 bases, with 6 bases remaining between them. As DNA, the CDR3 is TGTGCCAGCAGTTGGCGATACGAGCAGTACTTC. This gives the protein CASSWRYEQYF.

V gene TRBV7-2 combines with J gene TRBJ2-1, with D perhaps matching TRBD1 (5 bases). V gave up 1 base and J gave up 5 bases, with 12 bases separating them. The CDR3 length is 15 residues. The germline CDR1 and CDR2 sequences are SGHTA and FQGNSA. The CDR3 coding sequence is TGTGCCAGCAGCTTAGGAGTCAGGGTGGACAATGAGCAGTTCTTC. This encodes CASSLGVRVDNEQFF.

In its sample, this clone was seen once. The rearrangement uses TRBV4-1 and TRBJ2-5; 8 positions agree with TRBD1. CDR3 size: 15 residues. CDR1 and CDR2 from the germline V gene are MGHRA and YSYEKL. V was clipped by 1 base and J by 4 bases; unmatched bases: 5. CDR3 DNA: TGCGCCAGCAGCCAAGGGACAGGGTTCCGAGAGACCCAGTACTTC. Translated, it gives CASSQGTGFRETQYF.

The chain carries TRBV7-2 and TRBJ2-3; 9 positions agree with TRBD2. CDR3 length: 16 amino acids. From germline, CDR1 is SGHTA and CDR2 FQGNSA. V was clipped by 4 bases and J by 3 bases; unmatched bases: 8. The chain's CDR3 is CASSSGLAARTDTQYF. CDR3 DNA: TGTGCCAGCAGCTCGGGACTAGCCGCAAGGACAGATACGCAGTATTTT.